This record looks at one T cell receptor (beta chain) sequence and its context. Its antigen is unknown. This entry belongs to a study of a mutant IDH1 vaccine in newly diagnosed glioma. Study-level background: Treated patients, about 62% male and roughly 40% female, averaged approximately 40 years of age. Most patients had radiochemotherapy with temozolomide before enrollment; others had one alone.

General study findings and limits: Pseudoprogression seemed unrelated to changes in top peripheral T cell clonotypes.

Germline-derived CDR1 and CDR2 are LNHDA and SQIVND (reference sequence). The CDR3 is made up of 14 amino acids. The V gene end was trimmed by 3 bases and the J gene end by 10 bases; junction bases not matched to a gene: 6. Sequenced by immunoSEQ multiplex PCR; TCRdb stores in-frame clones only, minus some. Of 20,000 or so clones in the sample, approximately 85% were seen once. Time point denoted: baseline, week 1 (first vaccination visit). Treatment meaning: pre-vaccination baseline after standard-of-care therapy. New WHO grade 3 or 4 astrocytomas that were IDH1-mutant and ATRX-lost occurred in the donors.

The sequences come from PBMCs, collected from a glioma patient treated with radiotherapy, temozolomide or both. The V call is TRBV19, the J call TRBJ1-6; 7 nucleotides match TRBD1. This clonotype was obtained from a man aged 35 to 55 with glioma. The CDR3 region is CASSIRTGESPLHF. In DNA, the CDR3 is TGTGCCAGTAGTATCCGGACAGGCGAGTCACCCCTCCACTTT.